This TCR beta chain was sequenced in a study of post-analysis software for immune sequencing data (dated by TCRdb to about 2015). Context from the whole study: The recorded disease courses included relapsing-remitting, secondary progressive and progressive-relapsing multiple sclerosis, and some patients had no subtype annotation. The patient repertoires were compared against approximately ten previously published healthy control repertoires obtained from donors aged about 6 to 26 years. A subset of samples was prepared in parallel using single-end sample barcoding, then pooled and co-amplified after Illumina adapter ligation. Points the paper makes about the study in general: When samples were clustered directly using the F measure, samples prepared in the same batch co-clustered strongly, which prompted a batch-effect correction. The control group was slightly older than the multiple sclerosis patient group. Multiple sclerosis patients had significantly lower normalized Chao1 diversity than controls, a result that suggests substantial peripheral T-cell clonal expansion. Significantly higher frequencies in patients than in controls were found for five or six TRBV segments, including TRBV5-6, TRBV5-1 and TRBV20-1.

The receptor library was made with PCR. The sample was run on an Illumina HiSeq 2500. To reduce PCR and sequencing biases, unique molecular identifiers were built into the TCR beta cDNA libraries. Some 500,000 cDNA molecules were obtained for every 1 to 10 million input T cells, so each molecule roughly corresponded to one T cell. The patient libraries were prepared and sequenced using the same protocol as the earlier healthy control dataset. Samples belonging to the same batch were prepared together, multiplexed and sequenced on a shared HiSeq lane. The paper's data handling went like this. Raw barcoded reads were processed with MIGEC, discarding single-read molecular identifier groups before consensus assembly and CDR3 extraction. VDJtools was used for post-analysis of the clonotype tables, and diversity was normalized by down-sampling every dataset to the size of the smallest sample. To correct batch-related cross-sample contamination, repertoire overlap clustering matched CDR3 amino acid sequences but not nucleotide sequences. TCRdb reran the public reads through fastp at Q25 and MiXCR, keeping productive beta chains. Rows with one shared CDR3 protein collapse into an entry with the most common genes and DNA. The V and J calls and clone size are TCRdb's, not the authors'. This sample holds hundreds of thousands of distinct CDR3 sequences; roughly three fifths were observed only once. The top ten constitute about 11% of the sample.

Spanning cysteine to phenylalanine, the CDR3 consists of 14 amino acids. The only DNA kept is the CDR3, 42 bases in frame from the first base. CDR1 and CDR2 (MNHEY, SVGAGI) derive from the germline V gene. To demonstrate the VDJtools post-analysis software, the study profiled TCR beta repertoires from the peripheral blood of under 15 young patients with multiple sclerosis. The patients with multiple sclerosis were children and adolescents between about 6 and 17 years of age. Of note for this clonotype: The specificity of this receptor is unknown. The junction does not match germline at one end; this may be a read error.

Input material: blood. The chain was built from TRBV6-5 and TRBJ1-4, with an unclear D gene assignment. The receptor was derived from a girl aged 2-10 years with multiple sclerosis. The CDR3 amino acid sequence is: CANSYGSNNEKLFF. In nucleotide form, the sequence is TGTGCCAACAGTTACGGATCTAACAATGAAAAACTGTTTTTT.